This TCR beta chain is from a study of CD8+CD57+ T cells in acquired aplastic anemia. For the study at large: Isolated CD4+ and CD8+ cells, once sorted, yielded DNA averaging roughly 3 ug.

Genomic DNA constituted the template upon which TCR beta VDJ and CDR3 profiling was performed. In TCRdb, the reads were re-called with MiXCR into one record per CDR3 protein. The sample carries 250,000 to 300,000 distinct CDR3 sequences, about three fifths recorded once. Patients selected for sequencing had displayed CD8+CD57+ cell expansion by flow cytometry. The CDR3 sequence is 13 residues long. The V end lost 2 bases, the J end lost 5 bases, and 7 bases lay between the germline ends. The germline V gene has CDR1 SNHLY and CDR2 FYNNEI. The sequenced sample consisted of sorted CD4+, CD8+, or CD8+CD57+ T cells (not recorded which) from PBMCs. V gene TRBV2 combines with J gene TRBJ2-1; a possible D gene is TRBD1 (6 bases). The source is a human donor with aplastic anemia. CDR3 bases: TGTGCCAGCAGTGAAAACAGGGACAATGAGCAGTTCTTC. Its protein is CASSENRDNEQFF.